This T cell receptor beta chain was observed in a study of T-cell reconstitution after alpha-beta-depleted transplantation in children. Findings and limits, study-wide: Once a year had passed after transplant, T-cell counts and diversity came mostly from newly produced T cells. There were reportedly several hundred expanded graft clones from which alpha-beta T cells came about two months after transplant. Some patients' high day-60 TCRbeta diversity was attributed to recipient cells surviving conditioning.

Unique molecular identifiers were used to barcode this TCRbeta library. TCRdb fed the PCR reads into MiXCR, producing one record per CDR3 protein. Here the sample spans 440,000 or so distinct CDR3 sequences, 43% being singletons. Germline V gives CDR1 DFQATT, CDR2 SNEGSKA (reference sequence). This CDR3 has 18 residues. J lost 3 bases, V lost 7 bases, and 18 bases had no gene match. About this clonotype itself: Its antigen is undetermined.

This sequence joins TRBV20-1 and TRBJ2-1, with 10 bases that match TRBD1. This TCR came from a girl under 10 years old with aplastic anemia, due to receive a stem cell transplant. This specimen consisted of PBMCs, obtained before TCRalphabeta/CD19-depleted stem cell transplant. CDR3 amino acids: CSGMAPGGQGIRYNEQFF. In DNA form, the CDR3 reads TGCAGTGGAATGGCCCCCGGGGGACAGGGGATTCGCTACAATGAGCAGTTCTTC.